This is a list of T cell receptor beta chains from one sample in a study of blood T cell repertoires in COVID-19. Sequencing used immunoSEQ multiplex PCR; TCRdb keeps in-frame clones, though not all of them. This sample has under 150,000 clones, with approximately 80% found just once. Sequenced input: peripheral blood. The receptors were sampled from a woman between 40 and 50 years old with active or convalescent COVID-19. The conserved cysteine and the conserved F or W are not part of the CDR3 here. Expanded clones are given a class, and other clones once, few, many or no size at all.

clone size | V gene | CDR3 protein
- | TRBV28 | ASSPLTVSEAF
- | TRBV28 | ASSLGGFGTNEKLF
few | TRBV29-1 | SVRQRADSPLH
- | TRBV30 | AWSPWTGERGYT
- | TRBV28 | ASGSPDEGRGAF
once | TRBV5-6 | ASSLTGGGYGYT
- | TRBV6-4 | ASSPEGAEGNYGYT
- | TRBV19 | ASSIWVAEGNTQY
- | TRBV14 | ASSQGLAGVDGELF
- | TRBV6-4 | ASSERLAVYNEQF
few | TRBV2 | ASSVPTLPVDTEAF
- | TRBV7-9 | ASSPITGQTLSSTDTQY
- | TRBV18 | ASSPGQGRTEAF